Sequencing of this T cell receptor (beta chain) was carried out in a study of T cell changes during pregnancy in multiple sclerosis. Only in-frame clones appear in the TCRdb table, and some are missing; sequencing was by immunoSEQ multiplex PCR. The top ten clones hold approximately 2.8% of a sample with around 73,000 clones, roughly 92% of them seen once. Germline assignment: CDR1 LGHNA and CDR2 YNFKEQ. Losses at the gene ends were 1 base for V and 3 bases for J; bases not matched to a gene: 1. The CDR3 loop spans 16 amino acids. The source is a female donor in good health, enrolled as a control in a pregnancy study. Source: peripheral blood, taken in the third trimester of pregnancy. V usage is TRBV4-2 and J usage is TRBJ2-3, with 13 bases that match TRBD2. The CDR3 here is CASSQGTSGGTDTQYF. Here the CDR3 DNA reads TGTGCCAGCAGCCAAGGGACTAGCGGGGGTACAGATACGCAGTATTTT.